This T cell receptor (beta chain) was recorded in a study of OX40 agonist ivuxolimab in advanced cancers. In the study overall: In this cohort, patients received ivuxolimab, an agonistic anti-OX40 (CD134) antibody. The diagnoses of dose-escalation patients were hepatocellular carcinoma, melanoma, renal cell or head and neck cancer. Patients received ivuxolimab, an intravenous treatment, every 2 weeks at 0.01 to 10 mg/kg. General study results and limits: Circulating CD4+ and CD8+ T cells showed clonal expansion by week 6 at 0.1 to 3.0 mg/kg.

The CDR3 spans 16 residues. Between the trimmed V and J ends, which lost 4 bases and 0 bases, there was a span of 13 bases. Germline V gives CDR1 MGHDK, CDR2 SYGVNS. In regard to this clone: What it recognizes is unknown.

The assay was immunoSEQ multiplex PCR, and TCRdb's table has in-frame clones only and misses some. Found here are tens of thousands of clones, 91% of them singletons; the top ten hold around 2.5%. The source was CD4+ or CD8+ T cells sorted from blood, collected in a trial of the OX40 agonist ivuxolimab. The chain recombines TRBV25-1 with TRBJ2-1, with D possibly matching TRBD2 (5 bases). This sequence originates from an adult with an advanced solid tumor such as melanoma, head and neck, liver or kidney cancer. As DNA, the CDR3 is TGTGCCAGCAGTGTGGGTGTTGGGAGCTCCTACAATGAGCAGTTCTTC. Translated: CASSVGVGSSYNEQFF.